Reported below is one T cell receptor (beta chain). TCRdb keeps only in-frame clones here, not all; method: immunoSEQ multiplex PCR. The sample consists of about 36,000 clones, roughly 90% of them appearing once. The data originate from a study of blood T cell repertoires in COVID-19. Study information: Spain, Italy and the United States supplied samples that represented acute and convalescent COVID-19. T cells, B-cell-depleted T cells, or PBMCs supplied cDNA or gDNA.

Input material: peripheral blood. This sequence was found in a man between 60 and 75 years old with acute or convalescent COVID-19.

The CDR3 coding sequence is TGTGCCAGCGGCCGCTACGAGCAGTACGTC. Translation: CASGRYEQYV. The rearrangement joins TRBV28 to TRBJ2-7; D is ambiguous. V lost 8 bases and J 3 bases, leaving 5 bases between the germline ends. This CDR3 contains 10 residues. Germline lookup yields CDR1 MDHEN and CDR2 SYDVKM.